Following are 14 T cell receptor beta chains from one sample sequenced in a study of response to subunit inactivated influenza vaccine. TCRdb called the RT-PCR reads again in MiXCR, with one record for every CDR3 protein. The sample carries under 750,000 distinct CDR3 sequences, around 11% recorded once. Source: PBMCs from blood, taken on the day of vaccination. The receptors here all came from a man aged 45-65 years who received an inactivated influenza vaccine.

The rearrangement uses TRBV7-8 and TRBJ1-1, with TRBD1 identical over 10 bases. V lost 0 bases, J lost 4 bases, and 2 bases stayed unmatched. CDR1 and CDR2 (germline): SGHVS, FQNEAQ. CDR3 length: 15 amino acids. The CDR3 protein is CASSLAGTGATEAFF. The CDR3, as DNA: TGTGCCAGCAGCTTAGCAGGGACAGGGGCCACTGAAGCTTTCTTT.

There are a few counts of this clonotype. The rearrangement joins TRBV24-1 to TRBJ2-3, with D perhaps TRBD1 or TRBD2 (5 bases each). The CDR3 length is 15 residues. Per the germline V gene, CDR1 is KGHDR and CDR2 is SFDVKD. The V end was cut by 3 bases, the J end by 5 bases, with 14 bases between. As DNA, the CDR3 is TGTGCCACCAGTGATGTCGGGGCCAGCCAAGATACGCAGTATTTT. Its protein is CATSDVGASQDTQYF.

This sequence joins TRBV6-2 or TRBV6-3 and TRBJ1-1; D unresolved. The CDR3 runs to 14 residues. Germline V CDR1 and CDR2: MNHEY, SVGEGT. Trimming stripped 2 bases from V and 1 base from J, with 8 bases between. The CDR3 loop is CASSYLDENTEAFF. CDR3 bases: TGTGCCAGCAGTTACCTGGATGAGAACACTGAAGCTTTCTTT.

This clonotype was counted ten times or more. The V gene is TRBV6-6, the J gene TRBJ1-1, with a weak D call TRBD1 (6 bases). There are 12 residues in the CDR3. The ends were cut back, 6 bases at V and 8 bases at J, with 13 bases in the middle. Germline CDR1 MNHNY, CDR2 SVGAGI (reference sequence). CDR3 in DNA: TGTGCCAGCAGGCAGGGGCACGAGGAAGCTTTCTTT. It translates to CASRQGHEEAFF.

This clonotype came up many times. The V call is TRBV4-3, the J call TRBJ1-1; D unresolved. Per germline, CDR1 LGHNA and CDR2 YSLEER. This CDR3 is 17 amino acids long. V was shortened by 0 bases and J by 1 base, with 15 bases between the two germline ends. CDR3 DNA: TGCGCCAGCAGCCAAGAGGAGTTAGGGTTCGGGAACACTGAAGCTTTCTTT. Translated: CASSQEELGFGNTEAFF.

This clonotype was recorded many times. The rearrangement joins TRBV29-1 to TRBJ2-5; D unclear. Germline assignment: CDR1 SQVTM and CDR2 ANQGSEA. The V end lost 4 bases, the J end lost 5 bases, and 8 bases lay between the germline ends. The CDR3 contains 11 residues. The CDR3 region is CSVATYETQYF. The CDR3 DNA sequence: TGCAGCGTTGCCACTTACGAGACCCAGTACTTC.

This clonotype was recorded a few times. V gene TRBV5-1 combines with J gene TRBJ2-1; 8 nucleotides align to TRBD2. The junction had 3 bases not matched to a gene; V was cut back by 4 bases and J by 0 bases. CDR1 and CDR2 from the germline V gene are SGHRS and YFSETQ. The CDR3 is 15 residues long. The CDR3 DNA follows: TGCGCCAGCAGCATTAGCGGGACCTCCTACAATGAGCAGTTCTTC. Translated, it gives CASSISGTSYNEQFF. Combining the CDR3 with reference TRBV5-1 and TRBJ2-1 gives the whole variable domain KAGVTQTPRYLIKTRGQQVTLSCSPISGHRSVSWYQQTPGQGLQFLFEYFSETQRNKGNFPGRFSGRQFSNSRSEMNVSTLELGDSALYLCASSISGTSYNEQFFGPGTRLTVL.

This clonotype was detected a few times. This chain connects TRBV4-2 to TRBJ1-3; D is unresolved. With 4 bases removed from V and 4 bases from J, the gap between germline ends came to 14 bases. Germline V gene lookup returns CDR1 LGHNA and CDR2 YNFKEQ. The CDR3 runs to 15 residues. The CDR3 bases are TGTGCCAGCAGCCGCGAACGGTCCGGCGGAAACACCATATATTTT. Translated: CASSRERSGGNTIYF.

The rearrangement uses TRBV28 and TRBJ2-5; 8 bases are a match to TRBD1. This CDR3 comprises 15 residues. After removal of 4 bases from V and 2 bases from J, the junction contained 6 bases not matched to a gene. Germline CDR1 MDHEN, CDR2 SYDVKM. The CDR3 spells CASSSTRGQQETQYF. The DNA of the CDR3 is TGTGCCAGCAGTTCAACCAGGGGGCAGCAAGAGACCCAGTACTTC. Full variable domain (remainder filled in from reference TRBV28 and TRBJ2-5): DVKVTQSSRYLVKRTGEKVFLECVQDMDHENMFWYRQDPGLGLRLIYFSYDVKMKEKGDIPEGYSVSREKKERFSLILESASTNQTSMYLCASSSTRGQQETQYFGPGTRLLVL.

This clonotype appeared many times. The gene calls are TRBV5-1 and TRBJ1-2; D gene uncertain. V lost 1 base and J 0 bases, leaving 4 bases between the germline ends. From germline, CDR1 is SGHRS and CDR2 YFSETQ. This CDR3 comprises 13 residues. The CDR3: CASSLRSNYGYTF. The CDR3, as DNA: TGCGCCAGCAGCTTGAGGTCTAACTATGGCTACACCTTC.

This clonotype occurred a few times. The genes are TRBV5-1 and TRBJ2-2; TRBD1 aligns across 9 bases. This CDR3 region has 15 residues. Germline CDR1 and CDR2: SGHRS and YFSETQ. J was trimmed by 7 bases and V by 4 bases; bases with no gene match: 8. The CDR3 nucleotides read TGCGCCAGCAGCCCCCAGGGACAGGGCCTCGGGGAGCTGTTTTTT. This sequence encodes CASSPQGQGLGELFF.

This clonotype was seen more than once but under ten times. This chain connects TRBV7-6 to TRBJ2-1; D is ambiguous. The CDR3 is 16 amino acids. Germline values: CDR1 SGHVS, CDR2 FNYEAQ. V was cut by 0 bases and J by 0 bases, with 9 bases left in between. The CDR3 coding sequence is TGTGCCAGCAGCTTAGCGTACCAGAGCTCCTACAATGAGCAGTTCTTC. Translating gives CASSLAYQSSYNEQFF. Supplemented by reference TRBV7-6 and TRBJ2-1, the full variable domain reads GAGVSQSPRYKVTKRGQDVALRCDPISGHVSLYWYRQALGQGPEFLTYFNYEAQQDKSGLPNDRFSAERPEGSISTLTIQRTEQRDSAMYRCASSLAYQSSYNEQFFGPGTRLTVL.

The chain is built from TRBV18 and TRBJ2-1; 11 bases are shared with TRBD2. The CDR3 loop spans 16 amino acids. The V segment lost 4 bases and the J segment 6 bases; nucleotides outside the gene matches: 8. The germline V gene has CDR1 KGHSH and CDR2 LQKENI. CDR3 sequence reads: CASSLFLAGGRNEQFF. Here the CDR3 DNA reads TGTGCCAGCTCACTCTTCTTAGCGGGGGGGCGCAATGAGCAGTTCTTC.

This clonotype was seen ten or more times. The gene calls are TRBV29-1 and TRBJ2-1, with 9 positions matching TRBD1. The CDR3 has 14 residues. CDR1 and CDR2 from the germline V gene are SQVTM and ANQGSEA. Trimming removed 4 bases from V and 5 bases from J; junction bases left unmatched: 6. This CDR3 is CSVGLGTGNNEQFF. The DNA of the CDR3 is TGCAGCGTTGGACTCGGGACAGGGAACAATGAGCAGTTCTTC.